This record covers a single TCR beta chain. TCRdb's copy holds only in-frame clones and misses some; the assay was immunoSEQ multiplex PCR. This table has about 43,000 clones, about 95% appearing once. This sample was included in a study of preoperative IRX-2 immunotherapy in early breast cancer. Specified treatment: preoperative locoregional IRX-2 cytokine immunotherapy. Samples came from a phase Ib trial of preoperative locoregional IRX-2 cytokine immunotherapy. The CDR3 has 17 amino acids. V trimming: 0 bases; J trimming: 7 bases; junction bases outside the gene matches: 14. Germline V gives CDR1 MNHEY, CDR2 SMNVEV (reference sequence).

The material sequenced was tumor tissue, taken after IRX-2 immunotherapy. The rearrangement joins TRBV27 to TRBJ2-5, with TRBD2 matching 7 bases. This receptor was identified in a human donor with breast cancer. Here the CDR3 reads CASSLSGGEAPWGTQYF. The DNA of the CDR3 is TGTGCCAGCAGTTTATCGGGGGGGGAGGCCCCCTGGGGGACCCAGTACTTC.